What follows are 28 T cell receptor beta chains derived from one specimen sequenced in a study of T cell responses to AZD1222 COVID-19 vaccine. Measured with immunoSEQ multiplex PCR; TCRdb has only the in-frame clones, and not every one. The sample contains about 140,000 clones, approximately 91% of which appear only once. Specimen: peripheral blood, collected 28 days after the second dose of the MenACWY control vaccine. Source of these receptors: an adult who received the MenACWY meningococcal vaccine as a control.

The chain employs TRBV3-1 (or the pseudogene TRBV3-2) and TRBJ1-1; TRBD1 is a possible D gene (5 bases). CDR3 length equals 16 residues. V was cut by 2 bases and J by 3 bases, with 16 bases left in between. Germline assignment: CDR1 LGHDT and CDR2 YNNKEL (reference sequence). CDR3 sequence reads: CASSQYKGRGYTEAFF. CDR3 sequence (DNA): TGTGCCAGCAGCCAATATAAGGGGAGAGGCTACACTGAAGCTTTCTTT.

The chain joins TRBV4-1 to TRBJ1-1; D perhaps matches TRBD1 (5 bases). The CDR3 has 13 amino acids. Trimming took off 8 bases at V and 2 bases at J, with 12 bases between the two ends. From germline, CDR1 is MGHRA and CDR2 YSYEKL. CDR3 in DNA: TGCGCCAGCCGGGACCGTAGAAACACTGAAGCTTTCTTT. Protein product: CASRDRRNTEAFF.

The J gene is TRBJ2-3, the V gene TRBV9; D tentatively reads TRBD1 or TRBD2 (5 bases each). This CDR3 contains 16 residues. V was clipped by 4 bases and J by 0 bases, with 15 bases between them. Germline V lookup: CDR1 SGDLS, CDR2 YYNGEE. CDR3: CASSPYGTASTDTQYF. Written as DNA, the CDR3 is TGTGCCAGCAGCCCCTACGGGACGGCTAGCACAGATACGCAGTATTTT.

The rearrangement links TRBV7-6 to TRBJ2-1, with 15 bases aligning to TRBD2. The CDR3 sequence is 18 residues long. J lost 1 base, V lost 5 bases, and 6 bases had no gene match. Per the germline V gene, CDR1 is SGHVS and CDR2 is FNYEAQ. CDR3 sequence: CASSLGTSGRFSYNEQFF. In DNA form, the CDR3 reads TGTGCCAGCAGCCTCGGGACTAGCGGGAGGTTTTCCTACAATGAGCAGTTCTTC.

The J gene is TRBJ1-5, the V gene TRBV5-1, with TRBD1 identical over 11 bases. The CDR3 extends over 17 amino acids. Germline loops: CDR1 SGHRS, CDR2 YFSETQ. V shed 4 bases, J shed 7 bases, and the junction held 13 bases outside the gene matches. The CDR3: CASSPGTGGRGYQPQHF. CDR3 nucleotides: TGCGCCAGCAGCCCCGGGACAGGGGGAAGGGGTTACCAGCCCCAGCATTTT.

The chain joins TRBV30 to TRBJ1-2; no definite D call. With 2 bases removed from V and 8 bases from J, the gap between germline ends came to 21 bases. Germline values: CDR1 GTSNPN, CDR2 SVGIG (reference sequence). CDR3 length equals 15 residues. CDR3 coding DNA: TGTGCCTGGAGTTACCCAGACCGGGAGTCGGAGGGCTACACCTTC. As protein: CAWSYPDRESEGYTF.

This chain uses TRBV11-3 with TRBJ1-2; a weak D match, TRBD1 (6 bases). In germline, CDR1 is SGHNT, CDR2 YENEEA. V lost 5 bases, J lost 2 bases, and 15 bases lay in between. This CDR3 has 15 amino acids. The CDR3 DNA is TGTGCCAGCAGCCTCACAGGGTGGACCAACTATGGCTACACCTTC. Protein product: CASSLTGWTNYGYTF.

The rearrangement links TRBV3-1 (or the pseudogene TRBV3-2) to TRBJ1-2; no reliable D call. V dropped 0 bases and J dropped 7 bases, with 12 bases sitting between them. Germline V gene lookup returns CDR1 LGHDT and CDR2 YNNKEL (reference sequence). The CDR3 loop spans 14 amino acids. The DNA of the CDR3 is TGTGCCAGCAGCCAAGAGCCCGATGGGGTTGGCTACACCTTC. Protein product: CASSQEPDGVGYTF.

The chain is built from TRBV4-3 and TRBJ2-1; D uncertain. This CDR3 contains 13 residues. Germline CDR1 is LGHNA and CDR2 is YSLEER. The ends were cut back, 1 base at V and 9 bases at J, with 10 bases in the middle. The CDR3: CASSQGSIGEQFF. DNA for the CDR3: TGCGCCAGCAGCCAAGGTTCTATCGGTGAGCAGTTCTTC.

This rearrangement joins TRBV15 to TRBJ1-1; D call uncertain. CDR3 size: 12 residues. V lost 0 bases and J lost 10, with 9 bases in between. The germline gives CDR1 LNHNV, CDR2 YYDKDF (reference sequence). The chain's CDR3 is CATSRETPPAFF. The CDR3 DNA follows: TGTGCCACCAGCAGAGAAACCCCCCCAGCTTTCTTT.

The gene calls are TRBV7-9 and TRBJ1-2, with D possibly being TRBD1 (5 bases). V shed 0 bases and J shed 4 bases, with 12 bases lying between them. In germline, CDR1 is SEHNR, CDR2 FQNEAQ (reference sequence). This CDR3 region has 15 residues. CDR3 sequence reads: CASSLAEGRGYGYTF. In DNA, the CDR3 is TGTGCCAGCAGCTTAGCGGAGGGGCGAGGCTATGGCTACACCTTC.

The chain links TRBV7-9 to TRBJ2-3; D gene ambiguous. CDR1 is SEHNR and CDR2 is FQNEAQ in the germline V gene (reference sequence). CDR3 length equals 12 residues. Trimming cost V 6 bases and J 3 bases, with 7 bases left between them. Here the CDR3 reads CASSQRTDTQYF. CDR3 sequence (DNA): TGTGCCAGCAGTCAACGAACAGATACGCAGTATTTT.

This clone appeared once. V is TRBV5-1 and J is TRBJ1-4; no definite D call. The CDR3 sequence is 14 residues long. Germline V gene lookup returns CDR1 SGHRS and CDR2 YFSETQ. V was pared by 4 bases and J by 2 bases, with 9 bases between. CDR3 sequence: CASSREATNEKLFF. CDR3 in DNA: TGCGCCAGCAGCAGGGAGGCGACTAATGAAAAACTGTTTTTT.

This sequence joins TRBV10-3 and TRBJ1-1, with D unresolved. V lost 8 bases, J lost 4 bases, and 17 bases lay in between. The V gene's germline CDR1 is ENHRY and CDR2 SYGVKD. This CDR3 has 14 residues. The CDR3 sequence is CAIRKTGERTEAFF. In nucleotides, the CDR3 is TGTGCCATCCGCAAGACCGGAGAGCGCACTGAAGCTTTCTTT.

The chain carries TRBV15 and TRBJ2-3, with 7 positions matching TRBD1. Germline-derived CDR1 and CDR2 are LNHNV and YYDKDF (reference sequence). Trimming at V came to 0 bases and at J to 6 bases, leaving 6 bases not matched to a gene. The CDR3 loop spans 15 amino acids. DNA for the CDR3: TGTGCCACCAGCAGAGATCGACAGGGAGCGGATACGCAGTATTTT. Translating gives CATSRDRQGADTQYF.

This clone was found once. The rearrangement joins TRBV19 to TRBJ2-2; 7 bases map to TRBD2. Looked up from germline, CDR1 is LNHDA and CDR2 is SQIVND (reference sequence). J gave up 4 bases and V 3 bases, and 8 bases lay outside the gene matches. This CDR3 has 16 residues. The CDR3 DNA reads TGTGCCAGTAGTATTTTCTCCGGGAGGTCCACCGGGGAGCTGTTTTTT. Protein: CASSIFSGRSTGELFF.

The V call is TRBV18, the J call TRBJ2-2, with 8 positions matching TRBD2. The J segment lost 7 bases and the V segment lost 0 bases, leaving 7 bases of the junction unmatched. The CDR3 loop spans 16 amino acids. CDR1 and CDR2 from the germline V gene are KGHSH and LQKENI. DNA for the CDR3: TGTGCCAGCTCACCACCGAAGGCGGGAGGAGGCGGGGAGCTGTTTTTT. Translating it yields CASSPPKAGGGGELFF. Based on the CDR3 plus reference TRBV18 and TRBJ2-2, the full variable domain is NAGVMQNPRHLVRRRGQEARLRCSPMKGHSHVYWYRQLPEEGLKFMVYLQKENIIDESGMPKERFSAEFPKEGPSILRIQQVVRGDSAAYFCASSPPKAGGGGELFFGEGSRLTVL.

J is TRBJ1-2 and V is TRBV7-9; 7 nucleotides align to TRBD1. Germline loops: CDR1 SEHNR, CDR2 FQNEAQ (reference sequence). V lost 2 bases and J lost 4; bases outside the gene matches: 7. The CDR3 has 15 amino acids. The DNA for the CDR3 is TGTGCCAGCAGCTTATGGGACAGCCTAATCTATGGCTACACCTTC. Translating it yields CASSLWDSLIYGYTF.

The chain employs TRBV6-2 or TRBV6-3 and TRBJ2-7; 13 nucleotides match TRBD2. V shed 4 bases and J 5 bases; nucleotides not matched to a gene: 8. Germline-derived CDR1 and CDR2 are MNHEY and SVGEGT. The CDR3 has 16 amino acids. CDR3 sequence (DNA): TGTGCCAGCAGTTCACCGGGACTAGCGGGAATCGACGAGCAGTACTTC. Translating it yields CASSSPGLAGIDEQYF.

A note on this clone: The identical CDR3 is also encoded by other nucleotide sequences in the sample. The CDR3 region is CASSGGTYNSPLHF. CDR3 in DNA: TGTGCCAGCTCAGGGGGTACCTATAATTCACCCCTCCACTTT. The chain has TRBV18 and TRBJ1-6; D may be TRBD1 (5 bases). This CDR3 contains 14 residues. V lost 5 bases and J lost 2, with 7 bases in between. Germline V CDR1 and CDR2: KGHSH, LQKENI.

The chain combines TRBV7-2 with TRBJ1-4; D ambiguous. Trimming took off 4 bases at V and 6 bases at J, with 18 bases between the two ends. Germline CDR1 is SGHTA and CDR2 is FQGNSA. The CDR3 totals 16 residues. CDR3 sequence reads: CASSSHARADYEKLFF. The CDR3 nucleotides read TGTGCCAGCAGCTCCCACGCCCGGGCCGATTATGAAAAACTGTTTTTT. Supplemented by reference TRBV7-2 and TRBJ1-4, the full variable domain reads GAGVSQSPSNKVTEKGKDVELRCDPISGHTALYWYRQSLGQGLEFLIYFQGNSAPDKSGLPSDRFSAERTGGSVSTLTIQRTQQEDSAVYLCASSSHARADYEKLFFGSGTQLSVL.

The chain joins TRBV3-1 (or the pseudogene TRBV3-2) to TRBJ1-3; unclear D gene. Germline V CDR1 and CDR2: LGHDT, YNNKEL (reference sequence). This CDR3 comprises 15 residues. V lost 0 bases and J 3 bases, leaving 9 bases between the germline ends. The CDR3 sequence: CASSQEVGYGNTIYF. CDR3 DNA sequence: TGTGCCAGCAGCCAAGAAGTCGGCTATGGAAACACCATATATTTT.

V usage is TRBV5-1 and J usage is TRBJ1-3; D remains ambiguous. This CDR3 comprises 14 residues. The V gene's germline CDR1 is SGHRS and CDR2 YFSETQ. Trimming removed 2 bases at V and 4 bases at J, with 10 bases between. CDR3 in DNA: TGCGCCAGCAGCTTAGCTAATTTAGGAAACACCATATATTTT. Its protein is CASSLANLGNTIYF.

This sequence joins TRBV19 and TRBJ2-3, with 8 bases identical to TRBD1. V trimming: 5 bases; J trimming: 2 bases; junction bases outside the gene matches: 6. The CDR3 is made up of 15 amino acids. CDR1 is LNHDA and CDR2 is SQIVND in the germline V gene (reference sequence). The DNA for the CDR3 is TGTGCCAGTAGTGGAAGGACAGGGAACACAGATACGCAGTATTTT. Translation gives CASSGRTGNTDTQYF.

V gene TRBV15 combines with J gene TRBJ2-7; D is perhaps TRBD1 (5 bases). Germline loops: CDR1 LNHNV, CDR2 YYDKDF (reference sequence). The germline V and J ends were trimmed by 0 bases and 4 bases, with 13 bases remaining between them. CDR3 length equals 15 residues. This chain's CDR3 is CATSRDPGSVYEQYF. The CDR3 nucleotides are TGTGCCACCAGCAGAGATCCAGGGTCTGTTTACGAGCAGTACTTC.

The chain links TRBV20-1 to TRBJ2-4, with D unclear. Germline V gene sequence: CDR1 DFQATT, CDR2 SNEGSKA (reference sequence). The CDR3 consists of 11 residues. Trimming pared 0 bases from V and 7 bases from J, leaving 4 bases between. CDR3 DNA: TGCAGTGCTAGAGATAGGAACATTCAGTACTTC. This translates into CSARDRNIQYF.

This CDR3 is CASRGPNTGELFF. The CDR3 bases are TGTGCCAGCAGGGGCCCCAACACCGGGGAGCTGTTTTTT. The chain has TRBV18 and TRBJ2-2; D is possibly TRBD1 (5 bases). From germline, CDR1 is KGHSH and CDR2 LQKENI. CDR3 size: 13 residues. Trimming removed 8 bases from V and 2 bases from J, with 9 bases in between.

V usage is TRBV7-2 and J usage is TRBJ2-3; unclear D gene. Germline assignment: CDR1 SGHTA and CDR2 FQGNSA. V gave up 3 bases and J gave up 2 bases, with 9 bases separating them. The length of the CDR3 is 14 residues. The CDR3 loop reads CASSFFGSTDTQYF. The CDR3 DNA sequence: TGTGCCAGCAGCTTCTTCGGGTCCACAGATACGCAGTATTTT.